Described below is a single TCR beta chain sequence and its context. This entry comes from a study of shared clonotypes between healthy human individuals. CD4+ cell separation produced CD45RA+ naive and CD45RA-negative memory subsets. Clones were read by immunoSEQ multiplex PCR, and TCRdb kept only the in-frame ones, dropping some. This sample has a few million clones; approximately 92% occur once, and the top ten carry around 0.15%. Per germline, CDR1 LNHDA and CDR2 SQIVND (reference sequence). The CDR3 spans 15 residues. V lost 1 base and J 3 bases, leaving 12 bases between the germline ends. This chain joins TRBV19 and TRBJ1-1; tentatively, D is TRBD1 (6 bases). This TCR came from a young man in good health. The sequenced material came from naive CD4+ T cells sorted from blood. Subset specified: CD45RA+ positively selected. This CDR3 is CASSIVPGADTEAFF. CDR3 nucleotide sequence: TGTGCCAGTAGTATAGTCCCAGGGGCGGACACTGAAGCTTTCTTT.